The 26 T cell receptor beta chains presented below share a single source sample, sequenced in a study of T cell responses to AZD1222 COVID-19 vaccine. Sequencing was performed with immunoSEQ multiplex PCR; in TCRdb, only in-frame clones are kept and a portion is missing. The top ten clones hold about a tenth of a sample with 150,000 to 190,000 clones, 87% of them seen once. Sample: peripheral blood, taken 28 days after the second AZD1222 dose. Receptors were obtained from an adult who received the AZD1222 COVID-19 vaccine.

The rearrangement uses TRBV5-1 and TRBJ1-3; D not resolved. V was clipped by 4 bases and J by 0 bases, with 11 bases between them. CDR1 and CDR2 from the germline V gene are SGHRS and YFSETQ. This CDR3 has 15 residues. The CDR3 sequence is CASSPDGSSGNTIYF. DNA for the CDR3: TGCGCCAGCAGCCCCGACGGGAGCTCTGGAAACACCATATATTTT.

Comment on this clone: At one boundary the junction diverges from the germline segment, which might be a read error. The V call is TRBV7-7, the J call TRBJ2-2; D remains ambiguous. Germline CDR1 is SSHAT and CDR2 is FNYEAQ (reference sequence). This CDR3 spans 14 amino acids. The CDR3 sequence: CASSFSGVTGELFF. The CDR3, as DNA: TGTGCTAGCAGCTTTTCTGGGGTCACCGGGGAGCTGTTTTTT.

The chain joins TRBV9 to TRBJ1-3; D unclear. The CDR3 spans 14 residues. Germline lookup yields CDR1 SGDLS and CDR2 YYNGEE. V gave up 0 bases and J gave up 4 bases, with 8 bases separating them. CDR3 loop: CASSVGTAGNTIYF. The CDR3 DNA follows: TGTGCCAGCAGCGTAGGAACGGCCGGAAACACCATATATTTT.

This clone was picked up a small number of times. The V and J genes are TRBV3-1 (or the pseudogene TRBV3-2) and TRBJ1-3; possibly TRBD1 for D (6 bases). CDR1 is LGHDT and CDR2 is YNNKEL in the germline V gene (reference sequence). The V and J ends lost 7 bases and 0 bases respectively, with 22 bases between them. The CDR3 consists of 18 residues. The CDR3, as DNA: TGTGCCAGCAAAGGGGATTACCAGGGGCGCCCCTCTGGAAACACCATATATTTT. Translation: CASKGDYQGRPSGNTIYF.

The rearrangement uses TRBV3-1 (or the pseudogene TRBV3-2) and TRBJ2-7; 8 positions match TRBD2. Germline-derived CDR1 and CDR2 are LGHDT and YNNKEL (reference sequence). V trimming: 2 bases; J trimming: 2 bases; junction bases outside the gene matches: 5. The CDR3 totals 15 residues. DNA of the CDR3: TGTGCCAGCAGCCAACAAGCGGGAGCTGCCTACGAGCAGTACTTC. Its translation is CASSQQAGAAYEQYF.

This chain links TRBV6-6 with TRBJ2-5; TRBD2 matches at 7 bases. J was trimmed by 5 bases and V by 2 bases; bases with no gene match: 5. In germline, CDR1 is MNHNY, CDR2 SVGAGI (reference sequence). This CDR3 has 14 amino acids. As DNA, the CDR3 is TGTGCCAGCAGTTACGGCGGGAGTATGGAGACCCAGTACTTC. The encoded protein is CASSYGGSMETQYF.

This chain joins TRBV23-1 and TRBJ1-4; D perhaps matches TRBD1 (5 bases). TRBV23-1 is treated as an ORF (open reading frame) with a function not yet certain. The ends were cut back, 3 bases at V and 6 bases at J, with 11 bases in the middle. The CDR3 consists of 14 residues. CDR3 sequence: CASSQEGNYEKLFF. The CDR3 DNA reads as TGCGCCAGCAGTCAGGAGGGGAATTATGAAAAACTGTTTTTT.

J is TRBJ2-1 and V is TRBV20-1; possible D gene TRBD2, 5 bases. This CDR3 is built from 16 residues. Germline CDR1 DFQATT, CDR2 SNEGSKA (reference sequence). The V gene lost 6 bases and the J gene lost 7 bases, with 25 bases spanning the gap. CDR3 in amino acids: CSASSLLGRSGNEQFF. The CDR3 nucleotides read TGCAGTGCAAGTTCCCTCCTAGGGAGATCTGGTAATGAGCAGTTCTTC.

The chain links TRBV11-1 to TRBJ2-1, with 10 bases matching TRBD1. The CDR3 covers 13 residues. Germline V CDR1 and CDR2: SGHAT, FQDESV (reference sequence). Trimming cost V 3 bases and J 7 bases; bases outside gene matches: 0. CDR3 bases: TGTGCCAGCAGCTTGGACAGGGGGAATGAGCAGTTCTTC. Its protein is CASSLDRGNEQFF.

The rearrangement joins TRBV20-1 to TRBJ1-4; unclear D gene. This CDR3 spans 11 amino acids. Germline CDR1 DFQATT, CDR2 SNEGSKA (reference sequence). Trimming cost V 8 bases and J 4 bases, with 8 bases left between them. DNA of the CDR3: TGCAGTAAACCGTTTAATGAAAAACTGTTTTTT. Translation: CSKPFNEKLFF.

The chain has TRBV6-2 or TRBV6-3 and TRBJ2-5; D perhaps matches TRBD2 (6 bases). In germline, CDR1 is MNHEY, CDR2 SVGEGT. V lost 4 bases to trimming and J lost 4 bases, with 10 bases between them. There are 13 residues in the CDR3. CDR3 protein: CASSWRLGETQYF. For the CDR3, the DNA is TGTGCCAGCAGTTGGCGACTAGGAGAGACCCAGTACTTC.

Note on this clone: At one boundary the junction diverges from the germline segment, which might be a read error. The chain employs TRBV7-7 and TRBJ1-2, with D perhaps matching TRBD1 (5 bases). The CDR3 is made up of 13 amino acids. Per the germline V gene, CDR1 is SSHAT and CDR2 is FNYEAQ (reference sequence). The CDR3 DNA is TGTGCTAGCAGCCACAGGACTAACTATGGCTACACCTTC. This gives the protein CASSHRTNYGYTF.

This chain connects TRBV24-1 to TRBJ2-3; D possibly corresponds to TRBD1 (6 bases). Germline V gene lookup returns CDR1 KGHDR and CDR2 SFDVKD. V shed 4 bases and J shed 12 bases, with 16 bases lying between them. This CDR3 region has 13 residues. CDR3 bases: TGTGCCACCAGTGACCGAACAGGGTCTGGACAGTATTTT. Protein sequence: CATSDRTGSGQYF.

The CDR3 is CASSFGTVASYNSPLHF. CDR3 DNA sequence: TGTGCCAGCAGCTTTGGGACGGTGGCCTCCTATAATTCACCCCTCCACTTT. The chain is built from TRBV5-4 and TRBJ1-6; TRBD1 is a possible D gene (5 bases). The germline V gene encodes CDR1 SGHNT and CDR2 YYREEE (reference sequence). The V and J ends lost 2 bases and 0 bases respectively, with 12 bases between them. This CDR3 contains 17 residues.

This clone was picked up one time. V is TRBV6-2 or TRBV6-3 and J is TRBJ1-2; D gene ambiguous. Germline V gene lookup returns CDR1 MNHEY and CDR2 SVGEGT. CDR3 length equals 14 residues. Trimming pared 4 bases from V and 0 bases from J, leaving 9 bases between. The CDR3 region is CASSSSKSNYGYTF. CDR3 DNA sequence: TGTGCCAGCAGTTCGAGTAAATCTAACTATGGCTACACCTTC.

The chain links TRBV7-3 to TRBJ2-4; 7 bases align to TRBD2. Germline CDR1 and CDR2: SGHTA and FQGTGA. Trimming took 8 bases from V and 15 from J; bases not matched to a gene: 16. The CDR3 contains 13 residues. CDR3 sequence reads: CASGRLGEGRLYF. The CDR3 region has the DNA TGTGCCAGCGGGAGATTAGGGGAGGGCCGTTTGTACTTC.

This chain uses TRBV28 with TRBJ2-7; the match to TRBD2 covers 10 bases. With V trimmed by 1 base and J by 0 bases, 9 bases remained unmatched. CDR1 MDHEN and CDR2 SYDVKM come from the germline V gene. The CDR3 is 18 residues long. The chain's CDR3 is CASSLSPSGSQSSYEQYF. The CDR3, as DNA: TGTGCCAGCAGTTTATCCCCTAGCGGGAGTCAGAGCTCCTACGAGCAGTACTTC.

The chain couples TRBV29-1 to TRBJ2-5, with TRBD1 matching 9 bases. This CDR3 region has 15 residues. CDR1 and CDR2 from the germline V gene are SQVTM and ANQGSEA. Trimming removed 7 bases from V and 7 bases from J; junction bases left unmatched: 16. The CDR3 DNA reads as TGCAGCGCCGATGAGACAGGGGGGGGTCACGGGACCCAGTACTTC. It specifies CSADETGGGHGTQYF.

This clone was seen a few times. This chain links TRBV5-1 with TRBJ2-5; 12 nucleotides agree with TRBD2. The ends lost 3 bases at V and 2 bases at J; junction bases unmatched: 5. Germline V gene data show CDR1 as SGHRS and CDR2 as YFSETQ. The length of the CDR3 is 16 residues. This CDR3 is CASSSAGTSGQETQYF. CDR3 nucleotides: TGCGCCAGCAGCTCGGCCGGGACTAGCGGGCAAGAGACCCAGTACTTC.

The rearrangement links TRBV5-8 to TRBJ1-1; 11 nucleotides align to TRBD1. The CDR3 sequence is 16 residues long. V shed 2 bases, J shed 4 bases, and the junction held 7 bases outside the gene matches. CDR1 is SGHTS, CDR2 YDEGEE, per germline. The CDR3 sequence: CASSLGTGGRGTEAFF. CDR3 nucleotides: TGTGCCAGCAGCTTAGGGACAGGGGGTAGAGGCACTGAAGCTTTCTTT.

Only a few counts were recorded for this clone. The chain links TRBV4-2 to TRBJ2-1; D is perhaps TRBD2 (6 bases). The CDR3 has 16 residues. Germline assignment: CDR1 LGHNA and CDR2 YNFKEQ. Trimming stripped 3 bases from V and 7 bases from J, with 19 bases between. DNA for the CDR3: TGTGCCAGCAGCCAGGACGGGGGAAACGTCGGGAATGAGCAGTTCTTC. This translates into CASSQDGGNVGNEQFF.

This clone has a single count. The V and J genes are TRBV6-1 and TRBJ2-3, with 8 bases lining up with TRBD1. There are 15 residues in the CDR3. The germline gives CDR1 MNHNS, CDR2 SASEGT. The V and J ends lost 5 bases and 3 bases, in that order; junction bases with no gene match: 7. CDR3 DNA sequence: TGTGCCAGCAGTCTCCGGACAGGGAGAACAGATACGCAGTATTTT. Its protein product is CASSLRTGRTDTQYF.

The genes are TRBV6-2 or TRBV6-3 and TRBJ1-6, with a possible D match to TRBD1 (6 bases). Germline V lookup: CDR1 MNHEY, CDR2 SVGEGT. V shed 0 bases and J shed 7 bases, with 10 bases lying between them. This CDR3 spans 15 amino acids. The CDR3 loop reads CASSYSQGYNSPLHF. The CDR3 DNA reads as TGTGCCAGCAGTTACTCCCAGGGGTACAATTCACCCCTCCACTTT.

The chain has TRBV5-4 and TRBJ2-1, with TRBD1 matching 7 bases. Germline CDR1 and CDR2: SGHNT and YYREEE (reference sequence). J gave up 5 bases and V 4 bases, and 6 bases lay outside the gene matches. The CDR3 contains 14 residues. The CDR3 DNA sequence: TGTGCCAGCAGCCAACAGGGGAGAGACAATGAGCAGTTCTTC. Residues: CASSQQGRDNEQFF.

The CDR3 DNA sequence: TGTGCCAGCACCATAAGAGGACAGGGGGCCTTCATGAACACTGAAGCTTTCTTT. It encodes CASTIRGQGAFMNTEAFF. This chain connects TRBV7-2 to TRBJ1-1; 11 bases fit TRBD1. Germline-derived CDR1 and CDR2 are SGHTA and FQGNSA. V trimming: 7 bases; J trimming: 0 bases; junction bases outside the gene matches: 13. The CDR3 sequence is 18 residues long.

The V and J genes are TRBV9 and TRBJ2-3; weak D call: TRBD1 (5 bases). The CDR3 is 14 amino acids. Germline values: CDR1 SGDLS, CDR2 YYNGEE. V was clipped by 0 bases and J by 6 bases, with 11 bases between them. CDR3 nucleotide sequence: TGTGCCAGCAGCGTAGCACCAGGGAAGGATACGCAGTATTTT. This encodes CASSVAPGKDTQYF.